This record covers a single T cell receptor (beta chain). Its specificity is not known. The CDR3 is 11 residues long. This record comes from a study of identical twins. Template switching created a universal primer site, and the cDNA included unique molecular identifiers. TCRdb analysed the 5' RACE reads with MiXCR anew, one entry per CDR3 protein. The sample consists of around 1.7 million distinct CDR3 sequences, around a third of them appearing once. Study results and limitations: Modelling underestimated the level of out-of-frame TCR alpha sharing observed in monozygotic twins. The abundant beta clonotypes from cord blood had fewer insertions, and memory repertoires had none of this.

The source material was cord blood. The rearrangement joins TRBV21-1 to TRBJ1-5; the listed D gene, TRBD1, was not tested against the DNA. TRBV21-1 is listed as a pseudogene. The TCR comes from a newborn girl in good health. The CDR3 nucleotides are TGTGCCAGCAGCGCCGCCCTGGGGCAGCATTTT. It translates to CASSAALGQHF.